The entry that follows covers one T cell receptor (beta chain) sequence. V shed 5 bases, J shed 6 bases, and the junction held 7 bases outside the gene matches. CDR1 and CDR2 from the germline V gene are GTSNPN and SVGIG (reference sequence). The length of the CDR3 is 14 residues. This entry is derived from a study of T cell changes during pregnancy in multiple sclerosis. The data were produced by immunoSEQ multiplex PCR, yet TCRdb's version contains in-frame clones alone and is incomplete. The data show tens of thousands of clones, with roughly 92% seen just once and about 2% held by the top ten. The TCR was taken from a female donor with multiple sclerosis, enrolled in a pregnancy study. Here the sequenced sample was peripheral blood, taken in the second trimester of pregnancy. The rearrangement uses TRBV30 and TRBJ2-1, with TRBD2 matching over 10 bases. The CDR3 DNA reads as TGTGCCTGGTCTGCTAGCGGGAGTATCAATGAGCAGTTCTTC. Encoded protein: CAWSASGSINEQFF. Using reference TRBV30 and TRBJ2-1 for the parts outside the CDR3, the full variable domain is SQTIHQWPATLVQPVGSPLSLECTVEGTSNPNLYWYRQAAGRGLQLLFYSVGIGQISSEVPQNLSASRPQDRQFILSSKKLLLSDSGFYLCAWSASGSINEQFFGPGTRLTVL.